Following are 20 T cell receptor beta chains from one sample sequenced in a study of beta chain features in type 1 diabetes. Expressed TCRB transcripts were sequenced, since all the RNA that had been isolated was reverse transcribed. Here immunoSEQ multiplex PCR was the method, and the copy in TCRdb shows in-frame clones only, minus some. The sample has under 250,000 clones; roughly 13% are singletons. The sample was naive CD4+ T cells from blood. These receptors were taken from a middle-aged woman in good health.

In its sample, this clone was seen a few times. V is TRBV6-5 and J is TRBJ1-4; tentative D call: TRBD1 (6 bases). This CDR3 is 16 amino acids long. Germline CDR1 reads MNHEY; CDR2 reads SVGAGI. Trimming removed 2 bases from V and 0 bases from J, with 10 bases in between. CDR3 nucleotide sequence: TGTGCCAGCAGTTACAGGGGGGGCGCAACTAATGAAAAACTGTTTTTT. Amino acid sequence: CASSYRGGATNEKLFF.

Here the CDR3 DNA reads TGTGCCAGCAGCGACAGGGGGGTCTCCTACAATGAGCAGTTCTTC. Its translation is CASSDRGVSYNEQFF. The rearrangement uses TRBV6-6 and TRBJ2-1, with 9 positions matching TRBD1. In germline, CDR1 is MNHNY, CDR2 SVGAGI (reference sequence). This CDR3 spans 15 amino acids. The V and J ends lost 6 bases and 0 bases, in that order; junction bases with no gene match: 3.

The DNA for the CDR3 is TGTGCCAGCTCACCAGATGGTGGCAGGGGACATGGCTACACCTTC. This sequence encodes CASSPDGGRGHGYTF. This chain joins TRBV18 and TRBJ1-2; TRBD1 is a possible D gene (6 bases). The length of the CDR3 is 15 residues. V dropped 2 bases and J dropped 6 bases, with 16 bases sitting between them. The germline CDR1 and CDR2 sequences are KGHSH and LQKENI.

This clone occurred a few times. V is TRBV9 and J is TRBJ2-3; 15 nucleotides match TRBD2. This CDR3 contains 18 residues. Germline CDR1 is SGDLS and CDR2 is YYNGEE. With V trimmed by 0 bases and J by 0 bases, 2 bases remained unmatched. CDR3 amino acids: CASSVGTSGGGSTDTQYF. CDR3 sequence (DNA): TGTGCCAGCAGCGTAGGGACTAGCGGGGGGGGTAGCACAGATACGCAGTATTTT.

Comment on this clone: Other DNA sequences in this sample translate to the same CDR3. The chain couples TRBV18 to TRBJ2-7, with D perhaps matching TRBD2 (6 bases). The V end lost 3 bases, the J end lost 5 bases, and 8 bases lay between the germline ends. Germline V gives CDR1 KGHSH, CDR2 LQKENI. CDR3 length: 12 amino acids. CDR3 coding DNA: TGTGCCAGCTCACCGCGGGGAGACGAGCAGTACTTC. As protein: CASSPRGDEQYF.

The CDR3 coding sequence is TGTGCCAGCAGCTTTTCGGGGGGCCTCAACGGGGAGCTGTTTTTT. It encodes CASSFSGGLNGELFF. V gene TRBV5-4 combines with J gene TRBJ2-2; D might be TRBD2 (7 bases). This CDR3 region has 15 residues. CDR1 is SGHNT, CDR2 YYREEE, per germline (reference sequence). V lost 2 bases and J 7 bases, leaving 15 bases between the germline ends.

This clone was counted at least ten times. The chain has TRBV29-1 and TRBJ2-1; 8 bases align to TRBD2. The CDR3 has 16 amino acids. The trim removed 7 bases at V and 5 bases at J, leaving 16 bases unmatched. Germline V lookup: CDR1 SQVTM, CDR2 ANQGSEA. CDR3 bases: TGCAGCGGCCGTTACGGGGGGGCTAAGGCGGACAATGAGCAGTTCTTC. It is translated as CSGRYGGAKADNEQFF.

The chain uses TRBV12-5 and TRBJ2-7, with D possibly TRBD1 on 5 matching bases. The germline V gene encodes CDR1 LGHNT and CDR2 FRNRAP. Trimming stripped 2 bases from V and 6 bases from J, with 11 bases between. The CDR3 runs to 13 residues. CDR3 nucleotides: TGTGCTAGTGGTTTGCCCAGGGATGGCGAGCAGTACTTC. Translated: CASGLPRDGEQYF. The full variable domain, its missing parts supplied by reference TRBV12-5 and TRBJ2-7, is DARVTQTPRHKVTEMGQEVTMRCQPILGHNTVFWYRQTMMQGLELLAYFRNRAPLDDSGMPKDRFSAEMPDATLATLKIQPSEPRDSAVYFCASGLPRDGEQYFGPGTRLTVT.

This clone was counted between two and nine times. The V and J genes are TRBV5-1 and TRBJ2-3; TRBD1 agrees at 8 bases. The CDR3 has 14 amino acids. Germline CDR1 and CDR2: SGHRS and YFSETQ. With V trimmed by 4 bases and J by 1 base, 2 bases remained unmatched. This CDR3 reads CASSRGQGTDTQYF. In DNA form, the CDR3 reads TGCGCCAGCAGCAGGGGACAGGGCACAGATACGCAGTATTTT.

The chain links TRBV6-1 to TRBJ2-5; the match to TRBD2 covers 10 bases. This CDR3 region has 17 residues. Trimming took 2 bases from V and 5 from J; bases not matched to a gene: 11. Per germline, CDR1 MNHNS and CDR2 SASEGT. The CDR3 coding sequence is TGTGCCAGCAGTGAACCTCGGCTAGCGGGGGAGAGGGAGACCCAGTACTTC. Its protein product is CASSEPRLAGERETQYF.

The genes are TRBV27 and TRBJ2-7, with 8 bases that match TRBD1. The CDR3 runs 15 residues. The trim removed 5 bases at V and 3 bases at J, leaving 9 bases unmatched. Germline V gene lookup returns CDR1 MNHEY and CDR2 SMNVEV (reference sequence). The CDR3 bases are TGTGCCAGCAGTGGGGGAACAGGGGGTGTCTACGAGCAGTACTTC. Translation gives CASSGGTGGVYEQYF.

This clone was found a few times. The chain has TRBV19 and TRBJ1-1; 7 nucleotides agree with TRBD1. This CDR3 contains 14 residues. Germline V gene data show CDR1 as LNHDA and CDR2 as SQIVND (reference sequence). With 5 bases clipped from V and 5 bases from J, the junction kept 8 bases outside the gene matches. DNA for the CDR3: TGTGCCAGTAGTGCTGACAGGGTTCTTACTGAAGCTTTCTTT. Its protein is CASSADRVLTEAFF.

In DNA form, the CDR3 reads TGTGCCATCAGTGTAAGAGCACTGGAGGGGCGTCTCTATGGCTACACCTTC. Amino acids: CAISVRALEGRLYGYTF. The rearrangement joins TRBV10-3 to TRBJ1-2; perhaps TRBD1 as D (5 bases). The CDR3 spans 17 residues. Germline lookup yields CDR1 ENHRY and CDR2 SYGVKD. V was clipped by 4 bases and J by 4 bases, with 22 bases between them.

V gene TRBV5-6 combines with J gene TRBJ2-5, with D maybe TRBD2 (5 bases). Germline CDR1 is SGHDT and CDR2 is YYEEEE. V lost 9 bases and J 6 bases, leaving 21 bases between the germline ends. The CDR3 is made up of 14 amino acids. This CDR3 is CATGSIAQRKTQYF. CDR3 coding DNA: TGTGCCACCGGCTCCATAGCGCAACGAAAGACCCAGTACTTC.

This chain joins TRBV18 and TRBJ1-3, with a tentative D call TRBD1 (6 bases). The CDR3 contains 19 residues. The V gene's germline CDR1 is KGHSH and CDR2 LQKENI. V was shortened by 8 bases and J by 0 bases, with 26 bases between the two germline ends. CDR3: CASTAKHVGAADSGNTIYF. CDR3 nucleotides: TGTGCCAGCACCGCCAAGCACGTGGGGGCGGCTGACTCTGGAAACACCATATATTTT.

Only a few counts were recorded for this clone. CDR3 protein: CASSFRTGVGGYTF. CDR3 in DNA: TGTGCCAGCAGCTTTCGGACAGGGGTGGGAGGCTACACCTTC. The chain combines TRBV9 with TRBJ1-2; 9 bases map to TRBD1. Trimming at V came to 4 bases and at J to 8 bases, leaving 9 bases not matched to a gene. The CDR3 extends over 14 amino acids. CDR1 is SGDLS and CDR2 is YYNGEE in the germline V gene.

The CDR3 loop is CAMPPDWIGGNTGELFF. The CDR3 DNA reads as TGTGCCATGCCACCCGATTGGATAGGAGGGAACACCGGGGAGCTGTTTTTT. This sequence joins TRBV7-9 and TRBJ2-2; tentatively, D is TRBD2 (5 bases). Germline-derived CDR1 and CDR2 are SEHNR and FQNEAQ (reference sequence). V gave up 10 bases and J gave up 1 base, with 22 bases separating them. The CDR3 runs to 17 residues. Full variable domain (outside the CDR3, taken from reference TRBV7-9 and TRBJ2-2): DTGVSQNPRHKITKRGQNVTFRCDPISEHNRLYWYRQTLGQGPEFLTYFQNEAQLEKSRLLSDRFSAERPKGSFSTLEIQRTEQGDSAMYLCAMPPDWIGGNTGELFFGEGSRLTVL.

In DNA, the CDR3 is TGTGCCAGCTCACCACTGGACACCCCGCGGGGCCAGTACTTC. Residues: CASSPLDTPRGQYF. This sequence joins TRBV18 and TRBJ2-5, with D possibly matching TRBD2 (6 bases). V was cut by 1 base and J by 10 bases, with 16 bases left in between. The CDR3 contains 14 residues. CDR1 KGHSH and CDR2 LQKENI come from the germline V gene.

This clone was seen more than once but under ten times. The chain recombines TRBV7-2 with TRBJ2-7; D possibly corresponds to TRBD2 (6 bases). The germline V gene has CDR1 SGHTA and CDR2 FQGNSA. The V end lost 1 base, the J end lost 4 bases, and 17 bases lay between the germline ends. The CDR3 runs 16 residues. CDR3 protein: CASSLGLAGMGYEQYF. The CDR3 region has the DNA TGTGCCAGCAGCTTAGGGCTTGCGGGGATGGGGTACGAGCAGTACTTC.

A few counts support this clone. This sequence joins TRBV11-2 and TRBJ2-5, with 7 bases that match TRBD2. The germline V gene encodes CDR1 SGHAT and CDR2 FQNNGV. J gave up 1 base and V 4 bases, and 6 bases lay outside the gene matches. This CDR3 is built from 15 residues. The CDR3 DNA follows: TGTGCCAGCAGCTCCGAGACGGGGGGCCAAGAGACCCAGTACTTC. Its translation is CASSSETGGQETQYF.